This TCR beta chain emerged from a study of T cells in Graves' hyperthyroidism and ophthalmopathy. With a duration under 2 months, the hyperthyroidism was newly diagnosed in patients aged 18 to 65. TCR beta CDR3 region amplification was performed from RNA transcripts. When the TCR CDR3 underwent first-round RT-PCR, the HTBI primer set was used. TCRdb analysed the multiplex PCR reads with MiXCR anew, one entry per CDR3 protein. Among a few hundred thousand distinct CDR3 sequences, approximately 14% were seen once, and the ten largest hold around 7.5%. The length of the CDR3 is 13 residues. Germline CDR1 SGHNT, CDR2 YYREEE (reference sequence). V was pared by 6 bases and J by 5 bases, with 11 bases between.

Sequenced material: blood. The sequence came from a woman aged 25 to 39 with Graves' hyperthyroidism. V and J are TRBV5-4 and TRBJ2-2; TRBD2 is a possible D gene (6 bases). The CDR3 nucleotides read TGTGCCAGCACCGCAGCGGGTACCGGGGAGCTGTTTTTT. Protein sequence: CASTAAGTGELFF.